This T cell receptor beta chain was identified during a study of Ad26.COV2.S vaccination and SARS-CoV-2 variants. Study-wide results and caveats: Those who received the vaccine showed greater spike-specific TCR breadth than those given placebo.

This CDR3 region has 13 residues. CDR1 is SQVTM and CDR2 is ANQGSEA in the germline V gene. V was clipped by 7 bases and J by 2 bases, with 14 bases between them. The treatment was: around 19 received Ad26.COV2.S at low or high dose, single or two shots; about 5 received placebo; per-sample allocation not given. Sampling was performed 63 days after the first vaccine or placebo injection. An Ad26 vector was used to express Wuhan-strain SARS-CoV-2 spike as the vaccine. As for this clone: The target antigen is unknown.

Clones were sequenced by immunoSEQ multiplex PCR, and TCRdb holds only the in-frame ones, with some missing. The data contain 500,000 or so clones, approximately 90% of them singletons. The TCR sequence derives from a person aged 18 to 65 who received the Ad26.COV2.S COVID-19 vaccine or a placebo. The rearrangement uses TRBV29-1 and TRBJ1-1; no firm D call. The sample consisted of peripheral blood, taken in a trial of Ad26.COV2.S vaccine versus placebo. In DNA form, the CDR3 reads TGCAGCGCGGATCTGGCGGCCAACACTGAAGCTTTCTTT. Translation: CSADLAANTEAFF. Filled out from reference TRBV29-1 and TRBJ1-1, the complete variable domain reads SAVISQKPSRDICQRGTSLTIQCQVDSQVTMMFWYRQQPGQSLTLIATANQGSEATYESGFVIDKFPISRPNLTFSTLTVSNMSPEDSSIYLCSADLAANTEAFFGQGTRLTVV.